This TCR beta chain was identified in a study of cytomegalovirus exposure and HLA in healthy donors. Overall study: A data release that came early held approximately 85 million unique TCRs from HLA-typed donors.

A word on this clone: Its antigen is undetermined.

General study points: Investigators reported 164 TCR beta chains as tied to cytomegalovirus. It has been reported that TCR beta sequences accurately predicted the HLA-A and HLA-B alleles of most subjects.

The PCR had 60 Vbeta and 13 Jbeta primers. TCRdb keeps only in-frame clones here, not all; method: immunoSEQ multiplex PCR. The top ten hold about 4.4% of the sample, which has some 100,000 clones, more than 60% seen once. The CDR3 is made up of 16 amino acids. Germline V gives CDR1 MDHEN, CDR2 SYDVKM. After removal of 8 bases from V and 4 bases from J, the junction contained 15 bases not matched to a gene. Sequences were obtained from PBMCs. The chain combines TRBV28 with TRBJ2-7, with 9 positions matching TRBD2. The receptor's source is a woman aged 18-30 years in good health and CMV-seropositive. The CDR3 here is CASAGRGASGTYEQYF. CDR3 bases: TGTGCCAGCGCCGGGAGGGGGGCTAGCGGGACATACGAGCAGTACTTC.